This T cell receptor beta chain was found in a study of blood T cell repertoires in COVID-19. For the study at large: Samples representing acute and convalescent COVID-19 were sourced from the United States, Italy and Spain. T cells, B-cell-depleted T cells, or PBMCs provided the cDNA or gDNA that served as material.

CDR1 is SGHAT, CDR2 FQNNGV, per germline. Trimming removed 2 bases from V and 11 bases from J; junction bases left unmatched: 9. The CDR3 spans 14 residues. Source study methods: Reference gene primer amplification yielded estimated nucleated cell counts. The method was immunoSEQ multiplex PCR; TCRdb's version includes in-frame clones alone and lacks a portion of them. The V and J calls and clone size are taken from that table; D and trimming were inferred from the DNA. The table lists 150,000 to 190,000 clones, 76% of them singletons. Sequencing was done on a sample of peripheral blood. This TCR came from a woman of 80 years or more with acute or convalescent COVID-19. This sequence joins TRBV11-2 and TRBJ1-1; 9 positions match TRBD1. The CDR3 reads CASSLRLMGTGAFF. The CDR3 DNA reads as TGTGCCAGCAGCTTAAGACTGATGGGGACAGGGGCTTTCTTT.